These 14 T cell receptor beta chains share one sample of origin, sequenced in a study of naive and memory T cell subsets (dated by TCRdb to 2016 to 2017). Findings and caveats that apply to the study as a whole: A few larger clonotypes were found in naive repertoires, especially CD8, and these larger clonotypes were possibly memory cells re-expressing CD45RA.

The method behind the library was UMI-ligation and nested PCR. The run used an Illumina MiSeq. The beta constant-region primer was an equimolar mix of two oligonucleotides covering both TRBC1 and TRBC2. The ligated cDNA went through four rounds of PCR with nested alpha and beta constant-region primers together with the SP2 primer. TCRdb cleaned the public reads at Q25 with fastp, built clones with MiXCR and kept in-frame beta chains. For every CDR3 protein sequence, its rows merge into one entry that carries the most common genes and DNA. Within this sample are roughly 140,000 distinct CDR3 sequences, with roughly a fifth of them counted one time only. 0.6% to 0.8% of the sample is held by the ten biggest clonotypes. Their antigens remain unidentified. Sequences were obtained from naive CD8+ T cells from blood. The cell subset or site label on this specimen signifies: naive T cells, CD45RA high CD27+. These receptors came from a human donor in good health.

The sample holds many counts of this clonotype. The V gene is TRBV5-1, the J gene TRBJ2-7; perhaps TRBD1 as D (7 bases). The ends were cut back, 4 bases at V and 3 bases at J, with 14 bases in the middle. Germline V gives CDR1 SGHRS, CDR2 YFSETQ. This CDR3 has 14 amino acids. Written as DNA, the CDR3 is TGCGCCAGCAGCCCGGGGCAGGGGGGCTACGAGCAGTACTTC. Protein sequence: CASSPGQGGYEQYF.

CDR3 in DNA: TGTGCCACCAGTTTCTCAGGGGAGACCGAGCAGTACTTC. Translation: CATSFSGETEQYF. The rearrangement uses TRBV24-1 and TRBJ2-7; perhaps TRBD1 as D (6 bases). This CDR3 comprises 13 residues. V dropped 6 bases and J dropped 6 bases, with 14 bases sitting between them. The germline CDR1 and CDR2 sequences are KGHDR and SFDVKD.

The chain couples TRBV6-1 to TRBJ2-7; 11 bases match TRBD1. Germline assignment: CDR1 MNHNS and CDR2 SASEGT. The CDR3 has 15 amino acids. Trimming at V came to 5 bases and at J to 4 bases, leaving 7 bases not matched to a gene. The chain's CDR3 is CASSFSGTGGYEQYF. The CDR3 nucleotides are TGTGCCAGCAGTTTTTCCGGGACAGGGGGTTACGAGCAGTACTTC.

This clonotype was counted only a few times. CDR3 loop: CSVEVGGLFYNEQFF. In nucleotides, the CDR3 is TGCAGCGTTGAAGTGGGGGGGCTTTTCTACAATGAGCAGTTCTTC. This chain connects TRBV29-1 to TRBJ2-1; TRBD2 might be the D (7 bases). Germline assignment: CDR1 SQVTM and CDR2 ANQGSEA. The CDR3 contains 15 residues. The germline V and J ends were trimmed by 1 base and 3 bases, with 13 bases remaining between them.

This clonotype was seen more than once but under ten times. This chain links TRBV15 with TRBJ2-1, with TRBD2 matching 9 bases. V was clipped by 3 bases and J by 7 bases; unmatched bases: 4. Germline V gene data show CDR1 as LNHNV and CDR2 as YYDKDF (reference sequence). This CDR3 region has 14 residues. In nucleotides, the CDR3 is TGTGCCACCAGCAGTAGCGGGAGCAAGAATGAGCAGTTCTTC. This sequence encodes CATSSSGSKNEQFF.

V and J are TRBV15 and TRBJ2-1, with TRBD2 matching 7 bases. CDR1 and CDR2 (germline): LNHNV, YYDKDF (reference sequence). Trimming took 2 bases from V and 7 from J; bases not matched to a gene: 8. The CDR3 is 15 residues long. CDR3 DNA sequence: TGTGCCACCAGCAGAAGCGGGAACTCGTGGAATGAGCAGTTCTTC. Encoded protein: CATSRSGNSWNEQFF.

This clonotype has just a few counts. The chain combines TRBV4-3 with TRBJ1-1; D is uncertain. Germline CDR1 reads LGHNA; CDR2 reads YSLEER. This CDR3 has 17 amino acids. Trimming pared 0 bases from V and 0 bases from J, leaving 14 bases between. The CDR3 loop is CASSQELRTAMNTEAFF. The CDR3 coding sequence is TGCGCCAGCAGCCAAGAGTTGCGCACAGCTATGAACACTGAAGCTTTCTTT.

The chain employs TRBV3-1 and TRBJ2-7; 10 positions agree with TRBD2. V lost 0 bases to trimming and J lost 7 bases; unmatched junction nucleotides: 6. CDR1 is LGHDT and CDR2 is YNNKEL in the germline V gene (reference sequence). The CDR3 runs 15 residues. The CDR3 protein is CASSQELAGSGEQYF. The CDR3 DNA reads TGTGCCAGCAGCCAAGAACTAGCGGGATCGGGGGAGCAGTACTTC.

This clonotype was detected a few times. The chain links TRBV28 to TRBJ2-5, with 10 bases that match TRBD2. This CDR3 spans 17 amino acids. Germline V CDR1 and CDR2: MDHEN, SYDVKM. V lost 3 bases and J lost 5; bases outside the gene matches: 12. CDR3 coding DNA: TGTGCCAGCAGTTTGTCAAAGCTAGCGGGAGTCGAGGAGACCCAGTACTTC. Its protein is CASSLSKLAGVEETQYF.

The V and J genes are TRBV7-9 and TRBJ2-1; D remains ambiguous. The CDR3 has 15 residues. From germline, CDR1 is SEHNR and CDR2 FQNEAQ (reference sequence). Trimming took off 1 base at V and 4 bases at J, with 11 bases between the two ends. CDR3 sequence: CASSLGPPVYNEQFF. The CDR3 coding sequence is TGTGCCAGCAGCTTAGGTCCCCCCGTTTACAATGAGCAGTTCTTC.

J is TRBJ2-5 and V is TRBV13; D gene uncertain. Trimming removed 6 bases from V and 5 bases from J, with 10 bases in between. Per germline, CDR1 PRHDT and CDR2 FYEKMQ (reference sequence). The CDR3 contains 12 residues. The CDR3 DNA reads as TGTGCCAGCAGGGGATCCGGGGAGACCCAGTACTTC. This codes for CASRGSGETQYF.

This clonotype occurred a few times. The rearrangement joins TRBV12-3 or TRBV12-4 to TRBJ2-5; the D gene is possibly TRBD1 (6 bases). The V and J ends lost 0 bases and 5 bases respectively, with 22 bases between them. The CDR3 sequence is 18 residues long. CDR3 region: CASSLADQGPYSSETQYF. The CDR3, as DNA: TGTGCCAGCAGTTTAGCGGATCAGGGGCCATATAGTTCGGAGACCCAGTACTTC.

This clonotype was observed a few times. The V gene is TRBV6-2 or TRBV6-3, the J gene TRBJ2-3; the match to TRBD2 covers 7 bases. The germline V gene encodes CDR1 MNHEY and CDR2 SVGEGT. This CDR3 contains 16 residues. J lost 7 bases, V lost 3 bases, and 13 bases had no gene match. CDR3 sequence reads: CASSYSSGALGNTQYF. The CDR3 region has the DNA TGTGCCAGCAGTTATTCGAGCGGGGCCCTTGGGAATACGCAGTATTTT.

The chain is built from TRBV29-1 and TRBJ2-7; maybe TRBD1 (6 bases). This CDR3 has 13 amino acids. V lost 3 bases, J lost 3 bases, and 12 bases lay in between. Germline lookup yields CDR1 SQVTM and CDR2 ANQGSEA. The CDR3 spells CSVDGQTVYEQYF. CDR3 sequence (DNA): TGCAGCGTTGATGGACAGACCGTCTACGAGCAGTACTTC.